This TCR beta chain was recorded in a study of read filtering for tumor transcriptome and immune sequencing. Study overall: Whole-transcriptome libraries were prepared after DNase treatment.

Molecular barcoded adaptors covering alpha/delta and beta/gamma chains were used on 400 to 450 ng RNA. TCRdb passed the reads through MiXCR, listing each CDR3 protein once. The sample yields approximately 61,000 distinct CDR3 sequences, about a fifth seen once. Deletions cut 3 bases from V and 3 bases from J, with 8 bases between. Germline CDR1 reads LNHDA; CDR2 reads SQIVND (reference sequence). The CDR3 runs to 14 residues. At least ten counts were recorded for this clonotype. Its antigen remains unidentified. Overall study results and limits: Without single-read clonotypes, shared clonotype proportions correlated more between IR-seq and RNA-seq. RNA-seq captured clonotypes less deeply and reliably than IR-seq. Roughly 80% of IR-seq clonotypes had a single read, yet these held approximately 4% of reads.

The chain has TRBV19 and TRBJ2-2, with a tentative D call TRBD2 (6 bases). This TCR was recovered from a donor at least 40 years old with multiple myeloma. Source material: a population of CD138-negative cells sorted from bone marrow. Written as DNA, the CDR3 is TGTGCCAGTAGTATGGAGGGATACACCGGGGAGCTGTTTTTT. This sequence encodes CASSMEGYTGELFF.